What follows is one TCR beta chain and its context. V was trimmed by 4 bases and J by 4 bases, leaving 12 bases between them. The CDR3 totals 13 residues. Looked up from germline, CDR1 is SGHRS and CDR2 is YFSETQ. This sample is part of a study of blood T cell repertoires in COVID-19. Data came from immunoSEQ multiplex PCR; TCRdb stores just in-frame clones and leaves some out. The sample yields a few hundred thousand clones, approximately 90% seen once. The gene calls are TRBV5-1 and TRBJ2-7, with unresolved D. Sequencing was carried out using PBMCs or T cells enriched from blood (not recorded which). The sequence came from a woman aged 55-69 years who had recovered from COVID-19. CDR3 nucleotide sequence: TGCGCCAGCAGCCTAAGCTACAGTTACGAGCAGTACTTC. It is translated as CASSLSYSYEQYF.